Here is one T cell receptor beta chain with its context. Antigen specificity is unknown. These data originate in a study of Ad26.COV2.S vaccination and SARS-CoV-2 variants. About the study: Ad26.COV2.S arm of COV1001 included the donor. Notes on the study in general: Vaccinees displayed broader spike-specific TCR repertoires than placebo recipients.

The treatment denotes: some 20 received Ad26.COV2.S at low or high dose, single or two shots; about five received placebo; per-sample allocation not given. The samples date from day 63 after the first vaccine or placebo injection. The data were produced by immunoSEQ multiplex PCR, yet TCRdb's version contains in-frame clones alone and is incomplete. The data show approximately 400,000 clones, roughly 85% seen once. This CDR3 contains 13 residues. V dropped 3 bases and J dropped 6; count of bases not matched to a gene: 5. The V gene's germline CDR1 is GTSNPN and CDR2 SVGIG (reference sequence). The starting material was peripheral blood, obtained in a trial of Ad26.COV2.S vaccine versus placebo. This TCR derives from a person aged 18-65 years who received the Ad26.COV2.S COVID-19 vaccine or a placebo. The chain combines TRBV30 with TRBJ2-7; 10 bases fit TRBD2. As DNA, the CDR3 is TGTGCCTGGAGCCAGCGGGGGGGCCGCGAGCAGTACTTC. This encodes CAWSQRGGREQYF.